These 12 T cell receptor beta chains were all obtained from the same sample, sequenced in a study of T-cell memory formation after mild COVID-19. TCRdb re-called the 5' RACE reads through MiXCR, storing one row per CDR3 protein. The profile shows about 560,000 distinct CDR3 sequences, 17% of them singletons. Sequencing was carried out using PBMCs or a T cell subset sorted from them (not recorded which). These receptors were collected from an adult woman who had mild COVID-19 (a few samples of this study predate the infection). Cell type and time point are not known.

This clonotype was picked up many times. The chain couples TRBV4-3 to TRBJ2-6, with a weak D call TRBD2 (7 bases). V was trimmed by 4 bases and J by 4 bases, leaving 14 bases between them. Germline assignment: CDR1 LGHNA and CDR2 YSLEER. The CDR3 has 16 amino acids. CDR3: CASSPEGGAGANVLTF. The CDR3 DNA follows: TGCGCCAGCAGCCCAGAGGGGGGGGCCGGGGCCAACGTCCTGACTTTC.

The V call is TRBV10-3, the J call TRBJ1-5; D is uncertain. This CDR3 region has 14 residues. Trimming removed 2 bases from V and 0 bases from J, with 5 bases in between. Germline V gives CDR1 ENHRY, CDR2 SYGVKD. This chain's CDR3 is CAISEGNSNQPQHF. The CDR3 DNA is TGTGCCATCAGTGAGGGGAATAGCAATCAGCCCCAGCATTTT.

This clonotype was found a few times. The gene calls are TRBV12-3 or TRBV12-4 and TRBJ2-3; 8 bases are shared with TRBD2. After removal of 1 base from V and 2 bases from J, the junction contained 2 bases not matched to a gene. The CDR3 runs to 15 residues. In DNA form, the CDR3 reads TGTGCCAGCAGTTTAGTGGGACTAGACACAGATACGCAGTATTTT. It yields the protein CASSLVGLDTDTQYF.

This clonotype was counted only a few times. V gene TRBV5-6 combines with J gene TRBJ1-3; no definite D call. The germline CDR1 and CDR2 sequences are SGHDT and YYEEEE. Trimming removed 3 bases at V and 2 bases at J, with 9 bases between. This CDR3 is built from 14 residues. The CDR3: CASSSWKTGNTIYF. The CDR3 DNA follows: TGTGCCAGCAGCTCGTGGAAGACTGGAAACACCATATATTTT.

This rearrangement joins TRBV27 to TRBJ2-1; D possibly uses TRBD1 or TRBD2 (6 bases each). Germline CDR1 is MNHEY and CDR2 is SMNVEV (reference sequence). This CDR3 comprises 13 residues. Trimming removed 7 bases from V and 9 bases from J, with 16 bases in between. In nucleotides, the CDR3 is TGTGCCAGCACTACCCATAGGGGGGCTGAGCAGTTCTTC. Translating it yields CASTTHRGAEQFF.

The chain couples TRBV12-3 or TRBV12-4 to TRBJ2-1; 9 bases match TRBD1. The CDR3 extends over 15 amino acids. The V gene end was trimmed by 9 bases and the J gene end by 1 base; junction bases not matched to a gene: 7. The CDR3 DNA reads as TGTGCCAGAAGCCCCGACAGGGGGTCCTACAATGAGCAGTTCTTC. Translation gives CARSPDRGSYNEQFF.

The J gene is TRBJ1-2, the V gene TRBV29-1; tentatively, D is TRBD1 (6 bases). V dropped 2 bases and J dropped 8 bases, with 15 bases sitting between them. This CDR3 is 13 amino acids long. CDR1 SQVTM and CDR2 ANQGSEA come from the germline V gene. Here the CDR3 DNA reads TGCAGCGTTGAAAGGGCGGGGGGGCTAGGCTACACCTTC. Translated, it gives CSVERAGGLGYTF.

This clonotype was found a few times. This chain links TRBV27 with TRBJ2-3; the match to TRBD1 covers 9 bases. Germline V lookup: CDR1 MNHEY, CDR2 SMNVEV (reference sequence). Trimming cost V 2 bases and J 6 bases; bases outside gene matches: 3. This CDR3 region has 14 residues. The CDR3 is CASSLGGTGDTQYF. As DNA, the CDR3 is TGTGCCAGCAGTTTAGGAGGGACAGGGGATACGCAGTATTTT.

This clonotype was seen more than once but under ten times. This rearrangement joins TRBV15 to TRBJ2-5, with 10 bases aligning to TRBD1. Germline CDR1 LNHNV, CDR2 YYDKDF (reference sequence). This CDR3 spans 15 amino acids. Unmatched junction bases numbered 1, after V lost 3 bases and J lost 0 bases. The CDR3 sequence is CATSRGQGNQETQYF. As DNA, the CDR3 is TGTGCCACCAGCAGGGGACAGGGGAACCAAGAGACCCAGTACTTC.

This clonotype was detected ten times or more. The genes are TRBV29-1 and TRBJ2-3; D is possibly TRBD2 (5 bases). V lost 2 bases to trimming and J lost 10 bases, with 13 bases between them. The CDR3 loop spans 12 amino acids. Germline V gene data show CDR1 as SQVTM and CDR2 as ANQGSEA. The CDR3, as DNA: TGCAGCGTTGAATTGCCCAGCGGATCGCAGTATTTT. Translation gives CSVELPSGSQYF.

A few counts support this clonotype. The chain carries TRBV7-9 and TRBJ1-1; TRBD1 matches 8 bases. After removal of 1 base from V and 0 bases from J, the junction contained 7 bases not matched to a gene. The CDR3 loop spans 17 amino acids. Germline V gene lookup returns CDR1 SEHNR and CDR2 FQNEAQ (reference sequence). The CDR3 coding sequence is TGTGCCAGCAGCTTAGAGGGGACAGGACTCATGAACACTGAAGCTTTCTTT. Encoded protein: CASSLEGTGLMNTEAFF.

This clonotype was counted a few times. The gene calls are TRBV7-9 and TRBJ1-1, with D hard to call. Germline V gene sequence: CDR1 SEHNR, CDR2 FQNEAQ (reference sequence). The CDR3 is made up of 14 amino acids. The ends were cut back, 4 bases at V and 1 base at J, with 10 bases in the middle. The chain's CDR3 is CASSSNTENTEAFF. DNA of the CDR3: TGTGCCAGCAGCTCTAACACAGAGAACACTGAAGCTTTCTTT.